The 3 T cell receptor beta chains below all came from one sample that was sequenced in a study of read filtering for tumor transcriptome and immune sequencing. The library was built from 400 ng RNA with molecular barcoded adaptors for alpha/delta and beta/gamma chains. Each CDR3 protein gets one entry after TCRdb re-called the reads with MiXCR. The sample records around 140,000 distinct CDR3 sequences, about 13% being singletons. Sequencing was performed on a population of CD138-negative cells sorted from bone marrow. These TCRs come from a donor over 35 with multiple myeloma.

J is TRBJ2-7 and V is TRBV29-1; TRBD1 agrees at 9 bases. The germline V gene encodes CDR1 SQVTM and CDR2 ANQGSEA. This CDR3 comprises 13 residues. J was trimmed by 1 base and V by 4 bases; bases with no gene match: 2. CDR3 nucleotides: TGCAGCGTTGCAGACAGGGGGTCCTACGAGCAGTACTTC. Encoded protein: CSVADRGSYEQYF.

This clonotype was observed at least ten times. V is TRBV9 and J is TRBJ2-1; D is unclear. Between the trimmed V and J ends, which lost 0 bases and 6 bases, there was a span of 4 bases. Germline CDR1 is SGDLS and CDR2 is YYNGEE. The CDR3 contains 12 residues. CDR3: CASSVEFNEQFF. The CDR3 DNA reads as TGTGCCAGCAGCGTAGAGTTCAATGAGCAGTTCTTC.

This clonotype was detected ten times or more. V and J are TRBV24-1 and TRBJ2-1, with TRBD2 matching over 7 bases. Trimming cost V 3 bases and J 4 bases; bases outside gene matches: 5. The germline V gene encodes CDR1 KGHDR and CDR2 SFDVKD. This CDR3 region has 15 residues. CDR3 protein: CATSDKLAPYNEQFF. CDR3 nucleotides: TGTGCCACCAGTGATAAACTAGCGCCATACAATGAGCAGTTCTTC.